One sample yielded the 8 T cell receptor beta chains listed below, sequenced in a study of T cell responses to AZD1222 COVID-19 vaccine. The data were produced by immunoSEQ multiplex PCR, yet TCRdb's version contains in-frame clones alone and is incomplete. The repertoire holds about 97,000 clones, with less than 90% as singletons. The sample in question was peripheral blood, obtained on day 0 of AZD1222 vaccination. The receptors come from an adult in good health.

The chain uses TRBV7-8 and TRBJ1-5; no clear D gene. Germline CDR1 reads SGHVS; CDR2 reads FQNEAQ. The CDR3 is made up of 15 amino acids. V lost 0 bases and J lost 2, with 8 bases in between. The CDR3: CASSLAPWGNQPQHF. Here the CDR3 DNA reads TGTGCCAGCAGCTTAGCGCCGTGGGGCAATCAGCCCCAGCATTTT.

The chain combines TRBV3-1 (or the pseudogene TRBV3-2) with TRBJ1-6; no clear D gene. The CDR3 has 15 residues. Germline CDR1 is LGHDT and CDR2 is YNNKEL (reference sequence). Trimming shortened V by 3 bases and J by 5 bases, and 11 bases separated the two germline ends. The CDR3 sequence: CASSHRDTDNSPLHF. CDR3 bases: TGTGCCAGCAGCCATAGGGATACGGATAATTCACCCCTCCACTTT.

The chain has TRBV28 and TRBJ1-6; TRBD1 aligns across 9 bases. Germline V lookup: CDR1 MDHEN, CDR2 SYDVKM. J lost 4 bases, V lost 4 bases, and 5 bases had no gene match. The CDR3 is made up of 16 amino acids. The CDR3 DNA reads as TGTGCCAGCAGTTCTCGGACAGGGGCGTATAATTCACCCCTCCACTTT. Translated, it gives CASSSRTGAYNSPLHF.

The chain uses TRBV18 and TRBJ1-4; no clear D. Germline CDR1 KGHSH, CDR2 LQKENI. The CDR3 sequence is 16 residues long. With 4 bases removed from V and 5 bases from J, the gap between germline ends came to 17 bases. The CDR3 here is CASSLRPPNYNEKLFF. CDR3 coding DNA: TGTGCCAGCTCACTACGGCCACCAAACTACAATGAAAAACTGTTTTTT.

This clone came up once. The CDR3 nucleotides are TGCAGCTCTAGCGGGGTCGATGAGCAGTTCTTC. Its protein is CSSSGVDEQFF. This sequence joins TRBV20-1 and TRBJ2-1; 9 bases agree with TRBD2. The CDR3 has 11 amino acids. Germline lookup yields CDR1 DFQATT and CDR2 SNEGSKA (reference sequence).

The chain has TRBV5-4 and TRBJ2-5, with 7 bases fitting TRBD2. CDR1 is SGHNT and CDR2 is YYREEE in the germline V gene (reference sequence). V dropped 4 bases and J dropped 3; count of bases not matched to a gene: 9. The CDR3 length is 15 residues. CDR3 in amino acids: CASSPAQRGEETQYF. The CDR3 region has the DNA TGTGCCAGCAGCCCTGCCCAACGGGGGGAAGAGACCCAGTACTTC.

The CDR3 protein is CASSPRTSGRATNYNEQFF. CDR3 nucleotides: TGTGCCAGCAGTCCCCGGACTAGCGGGAGGGCCACTAATTACAATGAGCAGTTCTTC. The V call is TRBV11-3, the J call TRBJ2-1; 15 bases are shared with TRBD2. Germline lookup yields CDR1 SGHNT and CDR2 YENEEA. V lost 6 bases to trimming and J lost 4 bases; unmatched junction nucleotides: 13. This CDR3 contains 19 residues.

J is TRBJ2-1 and V is TRBV7-2; 7 bases are shared with TRBD2. Germline V gene lookup returns CDR1 SGHTA and CDR2 FQGNSA. This CDR3 region has 14 residues. V lost 4 bases and J lost 9; bases outside the gene matches: 9. CDR3 region: CASSSGTMVGEQFF. In nucleotides, the CDR3 is TGTGCCAGCAGCTCCGGGACTATGGTAGGTGAGCAGTTCTTC. Full variable domain (outside the CDR3, taken from reference TRBV7-2 and TRBJ2-1): GAGVSQSPSNKVTEKGKDVELRCDPISGHTALYWYRQSLGQGLEFLIYFQGNSAPDKSGLPSDRFSAERTGGSVSTLTIQRTQQEDSAVYLCASSSGTMVGEQFFGPGTRLTVL.